This T cell receptor beta chain was sequenced for a study of blood T cell repertoires in COVID-19. The protocol was immunoSEQ multiplex PCR, while the TCRdb copy is restricted to in-frame clones and leaves out a portion. The sample lists more than 200,000 clones; about 85% were seen once. V gave up 0 bases and J gave up 8 bases; unmatched junction bases: 15. The CDR3 runs 17 residues. Per germline, CDR1 GTSNPN and CDR2 SVGIG (reference sequence). The chain recombines TRBV30 with TRBJ1-4; 7 nucleotides align to TRBD1. This sequence was found in a woman in her twenties or thirties with acute COVID-19. The sequenced material came from PBMCs or T cells enriched from blood (not recorded which). This CDR3 reads CAWSVDSGQAQDEKLFF. DNA of the CDR3: TGTGCCTGGAGTGTAGATTCCGGACAGGCGCAGGACGAAAAACTGTTTTTT.